This is a list of T cell receptor beta chains from one sample in a study of blood T cell repertoires in COVID-19. Assay used: immunoSEQ multiplex PCR; TCRdb lists only in-frame clones, some missing. The table has roughly 500,000 clones, about 88% seen once. The sequenced sample consisted of peripheral blood. All receptors come from a young man with COVID-19, enrolled during active disease. CDR3s include the opening cysteine and the closing phenylalanine or tryptophan. Each record gives: V gene, D gene, clone size, J gene, CDR3 DNA, CDR3 protein. D genes are given only for firm matches. Clone size appears in some rows only: once, few, many, or a class for an expanded clone.

>TRBV5-1|.|.|TRBJ2-1
TGCGCCAGCAGCTCCGCGGACAGTTACAATGAGCAGTTCTTC
CASSSADSYNEQFF
>TRBV6-4|TRBD2|.|TRBJ2-1
TGTGCCAGCAGTGACCTCGGCGGGGGGGCCCGGGAGCAGTTCTTC
CASSDLGGGAREQFF
>TRBV5-1|TRBD2|.|TRBJ2-5
TGCGCCAGCAGCAATAGCGGGGCCCTTGAAGAGACCCAGTACTTC
CASSNSGALEETQYF
>TRBV10-3|.|.|TRBJ1-1
TGTGCCATCAGTGAGATGGGGGGATGGGTGAACACTGAAGCTTTCTTT
CAISEMGGWVNTEAFF
>TRBV2|.|.|TRBJ2-3
TGTGCCAGCAGTGAGACTAGTAGTAGCACAGATACGCAGTATTTT
CASSETSSSTDTQYF
>TRBV30|.|.|TRBJ2-3
TGTGCCTACCTGAGGCTGCCCACAGATACGCAGTATTTT
CAYLRLPTDTQYF
>TRBV19|.|.|TRBJ2-1
TGTGCCAGTAGTATGGTCGGTAGTGCCTACAATGAGCAGTTCTTC
CASSMVGSAYNEQFF
>TRBV7-8|TRBD2|.|TRBJ2-3
TGTGCCAGCAGCAATATAGCGGGAGGAGGCACAGATACGCAGTATTTT
CASSNIAGGGTDTQYF
>TRBV29-1|.|.|TRBJ2-1
TGCAGCGTTGAAGACCGAACTAGAGGGTACAATGAGCAGTTCTTC
CSVEDRTRGYNEQFF
>TRBV3-1/TRBV3-2|TRBD2|few|TRBJ2-3
TGTGCCAGCAGCTTACTAGCGGACTTACGAGATACGCAGTATTTT
CASSLLADLRDTQYF
>TRBV27|.|.|TRBJ2-2
TGTGCCAGCACCCCGTTGGTAGCTAGCGACACCGGGGAGCTGTTTTTT
CASTPLVASDTGELFF
>TRBV6-4|.|.|TRBJ2-6
TGTGCCAGCAGTGACTCTGCGGGCCACTCTGGGGCCAACGTCCTGACTTTC
CASSDSAGHSGANVLTF
>TRBV11-3|.|.|TRBJ2-7
TGTGCCAGCAGCACTGACAGGAGTATGAGCTCCTACGAGCAGTACTTC
CASSTDRSMSSYEQYF
>TRBV4-2|.|.|TRBJ2-7
TGTGCCAGCAGCCAAGATCTACAGGTCTCCTACGAGCAGTACTTC
CASSQDLQVSYEQYF
>TRBV10-1|.|.|TRBJ2-3
TGCGCCTCATTCCGGGAATTTGGGGATACGCAGTATTTT
CASFREFGDTQYF
>TRBV7-8|.|.|TRBJ1-2
TGTGCCAGCAGCTTAGACCACAACCCTGTTTATGGCTACACCTTC
CASSLDHNPVYGYTF
>TRBV7-3|TRBD1|.|TRBJ2-7
TGTGCCAGCAGCTTGAGCCCCGGGACAGCTAGTTACGAGCAGTACTTC
CASSLSPGTASYEQYF
>TRBV5-1|TRBD1|.|TRBJ2-1
TGCGCCAGCAGCTTGGCCGGGACAGGAGGCTACAATGAGCAGTTCTTC
CASSLAGTGGYNEQFF
>TRBV29-1|.|.|TRBJ2-3
TGCAGCGTTGGGACAGTCACAGATACGCAGTATTTT
CSVGTVTDTQYF
>TRBV3-1/TRBV3-2|.|.|TRBJ2-3
TGTGCCACCGATGGTTCGGGAGTTGGAGATACGCAGTATTTT
CATDGSGVGDTQYF
>TRBV19|.|.|TRBJ1-3
TGTGCCAGTTCACAGGCCTACAGCTCTGGAAACACCATATATTTT
CASSQAYSSGNTIYF
>TRBV28|TRBD2|.|TRBJ2-1
TGTGCCAGCATCTTAAGACTAGCGGGTGAGCAGTTCTTC
CASILRLAGEQFF
>TRBV18|.|.|TRBJ2-3
TGTGCCAGCTCACCTTGGGGGGACACAGATACGCAGTATTTT
CASSPWGDTDTQYF
>TRBV19|TRBD1|.|TRBJ1-5
TGTGCCAGTAGTAGACCGACAGGGAACCAGCCCCAGCATTTT
CASSRPTGNQPQHF
>TRBV5-1|.|.|TRBJ1-2
TGCGCCAGCAGCTTGGCGCAGGACTATGGCTACACCTTC
CASSLAQDYGYTF
>TRBV7-9|TRBD1|.|TRBJ1-2
TGTGCCAGCAGCGACCGGGACAGGGGGCTTTACGGCTACACCTTC
CASSDRDRGLYGYTF
>TRBV24-1|.|.|TRBJ1-5
TGTGCCACCAGTGATACTACAGGGATACAGCCCCAGCATTTT
CATSDTTGIQPQHF
>TRBV5-1|.|.|TRBJ1-1
TGCGCCAGCAGCTTTAACTTGAACACTGAAGCTTTCTTT
CASSFNLNTEAFF
>TRBV6-1|.|.|TRBJ2-3
TGTGCCAGCAGTGAACCAGGGTTTTCGGCAGATACGCAGTATTTT
CASSEPGFSADTQYF
>TRBV19|.|.|TRBJ2-3
TGTGCCAGCAGGTCTAGCACAGATACGCAGTATTTT
CASRSSTDTQYF
>TRBV5-1|.|.|TRBJ2-5
TGCGCCAGCAGCTTGGCGCAGGGGCAAGAGACCCAGTACTTC
CASSLAQGQETQYF
>TRBV5-1|TRBD1|.|TRBJ2-5
TGCGCCAGCAGCTTTTCGGGACAGGGCTCTTCAGAGACCCAGTACTTC
CASSFSGQGSSETQYF
>TRBV13|.|.|TRBJ1-5
TGTGCCAGCAGCTTAAACGGGGGACTGCCCCAGCATTTT
CASSLNGGLPQHF
>TRBV7-9|.|.|TRBJ2-7
TGTGCCAGCAGCTTAGGAGCGGAACTCTACGAGCAGTACTTC
CASSLGAELYEQYF
>TRBV7-9|.|.|TRBJ1-2
TGTGCCAGCAGCTTGCTACTTAACTATGGCTACACCTTC
CASSLLLNYGYTF
>TRBV5-1|TRBD1|.|TRBJ2-5
TGCGCCAGCAGCCTCTACAGGGGCGAGGGGGAGACCCAGTACTTC
CASSLYRGEGETQYF
>TRBV5-1|.|.|TRBJ1-5
TGCGCCAGCAGCTTGGAAGGGAGCGATCAGCCCCAGCATTTT
CASSLEGSDQPQHF
>TRBV2|.|.|TRBJ2-7
TGTGCCAGCAACACAAACTACGAGCAGTACTTC
CASNTNYEQYF
>TRBV18|TRBD2|.|TRBJ2-1
TGTGCCAGCTCACCCCAAGCGGGAGGGCCGGCTGAGCAGTTCTTC
CASSPQAGGPAEQFF
>TRBV5-1|TRBD1|.|TRBJ2-3
TGCGCCAGCAGCGGTACAGGGGGCTTAGATACGCAGTATTTT
CASSGTGGLDTQYF
>TRBV7-9|.|.|TRBJ1-6
TGTGCCAGCAGCTTAGGACCCCAGGGAGGATCCTATAATTCACCCCTCCACTTT
CASSLGPQGGSYNSPLHF
>TRBV7-6|TRBD2|.|TRBJ2-2
TGTGCCAGCAGCTTCGAGAGCGGGGTTCGGACCGGGGAGCTGTTTTTT
CASSFESGVRTGELFF
>TRBV2|.|.|TRBJ2-7
TGTGCCAGCAGGCCCGAGGTCCGAACTGGATCCTACGAGCAGTACTTC
CASRPEVRTGSYEQYF
>TRBV15|.|once|TRBJ2-4
TGTGCCACCAGCAGAGAACAACCTGCCCCGGAGTTAGCCAAAAACATTCAGTACTTC
CATSREQPAPELAKNIQYF
>TRBV5-1|.|.|TRBJ1-1
TGCGCCAGCAGCTATTACAGCACCATGAACACTGAAGCTTTCTTT
CASSYYSTMNTEAFF
>TRBV3-1/TRBV3-2|.|.|TRBJ2-5
TGTGCCAGCAGCCAAGTTAAGGGACACAACAAACGGGAGACCCAGTACTTC
CASSQVKGHNKRETQYF
>TRBV6-5|.|.|TRBJ2-7
TGTGCCAGCAGTTACTCGTACGGTGGTACTGGCGAGCAGTACTTC
CASSYSYGGTGEQYF